This T cell receptor beta chain was observed in a study of PD-L1 blockade in urothelial cancer (dated by TCRdb to 2017 to 2019). For the study in its entirety: Every patient began therapy in the mid-2010s and was given atezolizumab 1,200 mg intravenously every 3 weeks. About 85% of the roughly 29 patients were males with bladder-origin urothelial cancer, and 18 of 29 reported a prior smoking history. An ECOG performance status of 0 or 1 was recorded for the patients, and 0 to 3 prior chemotherapy regimens had been received by the patients. Blood samples were analyzed at 3 weeks after treatment start (second dose) and at 6 weeks after treatment start. Blood samples gave a median of approximately 150,000 T cells and 77,000 or so unique TCRs, with a median clonality of approximately 0.078. The study was an exploratory multi-omic analysis of somatic, immune and clinical correlates of response to PD-L1 blockade with atezolizumab in urothelial cancer. Pretreatment tumor samples, along with matched peripheral blood collected serially before and after atezolizumab treatment, underwent TCR sequencing. Progression-free survival longer than 6 months counted as durable clinical benefit, and TCR features were additionally tested against both progression-free and overall survival. In the same patients, pretreatment tumors underwent whole exome sequencing and RNA sequencing in addition to TCR sequencing. Durable clinical benefit was achieved by nine patients and was not achieved by 20 patients. Approximately 29 patients had pretreatment blood TCR-seq, about 25 had at least one posttreatment blood collection, and about 25 had tumor TCR-seq. The paper as a whole reports these results and caveats: Greater expansion of tumor-associated TCR clones in peripheral blood 3 weeks after the start of treatment was observed in patients with durable benefit (n ≈ 20, p = 0.022). Because the sample size was small (n ≈ 29) and many exploratory analyses were performed, the results are intended to be hypothesis-generating. A pretreatment peripheral blood TCR clonality below the median was linked to improved progression-free and overall survival.

Counted from cysteine to phenylalanine, this CDR3 has 17 amino acids. Solely the CDR3 DNA is kept, with 51 bases framed from the first base. Synthetic TCR analog templates were spiked into each PCR to estimate absolute template abundance from read counts. TCRbeta CDR3 regions were amplified from genomic DNA with bias-controlled V and J gene primers using the immunoSEQ assay. Sequencing of rearranged TCRbeta segments was performed at approximately 20X coverage. The original methods were these. Sequencing errors were corrected by clustering, and CDR3s were annotated against IMGT so that V, D and J genes could be assigned. Out-of-frame and stop-codon sequences were excluded, and only productive TCRbeta rearrangements were used in downstream analyses. Clonality was calculated as one minus the Shannon entropy normalized by the log of the number of unique productive sequences. Clones differing between time points or between blood and tumor were identified by Fisher's exact test with Benjamini-Hochberg correction at adjusted p below 0.01. Entries here come from immuneACCESS through TCRdb and include only in-frame sequences with V and J called. Some clones fail to appear in such tables; in the studies checked, an unresolved V gene covers under half of the shortfall, and the cause of the remainder is unknown. The V and J calls and clone size were taken over from that table, and D and trimming were inferred from the DNA. This sample has 45,000 to 60,000 clones in its table, and around nine tenths of those were observed once. Clones ranked in the top ten supply 6.5% to 8% of the sample.

Turning to this clone: Its specific antigen is unknown. Base qualities are missing; no much larger clone stands one base away.

The cohort included about 27 patients with locally advanced or metastatic urothelial carcinoma who were treated at Memorial Sloan Kettering on a trial protocol. Peripheral blood mononuclear cells were collected pretreatment and during treatment, at between 1 and 8 total time points per patient. The Qiagen DNeasy Blood extraction kit was used to purify genomic DNA from total PBMCs and tumor samples. PBMCs were collected pretreatment and during treatment, and were isolated and stored as previously described. The TCR originated in a man between 60 and 70 years old with urothelial cancer. This sample comprised PBMCs, obtained around atezolizumab (anti-PD-L1) treatment. The receptor chain draws on TRBV1 and TRBJ1-5; TRBD1 is the table's D call and was not checked against the DNA. TRBV1 is a recognized pseudogene. The CDR3 here reads CTSSQEYRTYSNQPQHF. The nucleotide sequence is given as TGCACCAGCAGCCAAGAATACAGGACCTATAGCAATCAGCCCCAGCATTTT.